This T cell receptor beta chain stems from a study of shared clonotypes between healthy human individuals. Looked up from germline, CDR1 is KGHSH and CDR2 is LQKENI. CDR3 length: 15 amino acids. Trimming removed 2 bases at V and 0 bases at J, with 10 bases between. Here immunoSEQ multiplex PCR was the method, and the copy in TCRdb shows in-frame clones only, minus some. The sample consists of around 550,000 clones, almost 97% of them appearing once. The sequenced material came from naive CD4+ T cells sorted from blood. Indicated subset: CD45RA+ positively selected. The receptor's source is a woman aged 25-40 years in good health. The J gene is TRBJ1-1, the V gene TRBV18, with D possibly matching TRBD1 (5 bases). CDR3 region: CASSPRQSMNTEAFF. In nucleotides, the CDR3 is TGTGCCAGCTCACCAAGACAGAGCATGAACACTGAAGCTTTCTTT.